The 27 T cell receptor beta chains given below trace back to one sample, sequenced in a study of cytotoxic CD8 clonotypes in ibrutinib-treated CLL (dated by TCRdb to 2020 to 2022). This sample's time point label indicates: progressive disease on ibrutinib. The library was obtained by the immunoSEQ multiplex PCR assay. The clones in this table, taken by TCRdb from immuneACCESS, are in-frame only. Not every clone is retained; where verified, under half of the shortfall comes from an unresolved V gene, and the cause of the rest is unknown. Within this sample are about 300,000 clones, with around 69% of them counted one time only. About 5% of the sample is taken by the ten largest. Sequencing used PBMCs, obtained at disease progression, from a patient treated with ibrutinib. Receptors were obtained from a human donor with chronic lymphocytic leukemia.

The chain couples TRBV19 to TRBJ2-3; 9 bases match TRBD2. The CDR3 extends over 15 amino acids. The trim removed 2 bases at V and 1 base at J, leaving 1 base unmatched. From germline, CDR1 is LNHDA and CDR2 SQIVND (reference sequence). The CDR3 spells CASSIPSGGTDTQYF. CDR3 nucleotides: TGTGCCAGTAGTATACCTAGCGGGGGCACAGATACGCAGTATTTT.

The chain employs TRBV5-1 and TRBJ1-4, with D perhaps TRBD1 (5 bases). The length of the CDR3 is 15 residues. V shed 0 bases and J shed 8 bases, with 14 bases lying between them. Germline V CDR1 and CDR2: SGHRS, YFSETQ. CDR3 nucleotide sequence: TGCGCCAGCAGCTTGGTCCCTGGGGGTGAGGAAAAACTGTTTTTT. Its translation: CASSLVPGGEEKLFF.

The rearrangement joins TRBV7-6 to TRBJ2-7; D may match TRBD1 or TRBD2 (6 bases each). This CDR3 is built from 17 residues. CDR1 is SGHVS, CDR2 FNYEAQ, per germline. Trimming cost V 2 bases and J 3 bases, with 20 bases left between them. The CDR3 DNA reads TGTGCCAGCAGCTTATTACCATCACAGGGAGGTGGCTACGAGCAGTACTTC. This translates into CASSLLPSQGGGYEQYF.

This clone turned up a few times. The V gene is TRBV4-3, the J gene TRBJ2-7; weak D call: TRBD1 (6 bases). Deletions cut 0 bases from V and 5 bases from J, with 17 bases between. The length of the CDR3 is 16 residues. Germline V gene data show CDR1 as LGHNA and CDR2 as YSLEER. CDR3 residues: CASSQEGGWSVHEQYF. The CDR3 coding sequence is TGCGCCAGCAGCCAAGAAGGGGGTTGGAGCGTCCACGAGCAGTACTTC.

This rearrangement joins TRBV4-1 to TRBJ1-1; D remains ambiguous. Between the trimmed V and J ends, which lost 0 bases and 1 base, there was a span of 6 bases. The CDR3 length is 14 residues. CDR1 is MGHRA and CDR2 is YSYEKL in the germline V gene. The CDR3 reads CASSQDRANTEAFF. The CDR3 nucleotides read TGCGCCAGCAGCCAAGATCGGGCGAACACTGAAGCTTTCTTT.

V usage is TRBV6-5 and J usage is TRBJ1-1, with 8 bases fitting TRBD1. This CDR3 is 16 amino acids long. Germline V gene sequence: CDR1 MNHEY, CDR2 SVGAGI. After removal of 1 base from V and 8 bases from J, the junction contained 12 bases not matched to a gene. The CDR3 is CASSYLFLDRVSEAFF. The CDR3 bases are TGTGCCAGCAGTTACTTATTCCTGGACAGGGTTTCCGAAGCTTTCTTT.

The CDR3 here is CASLRGYGETQYF. The CDR3 DNA reads TGTGCCAGCTTAAGGGGTTATGGGGAGACCCAGTACTTC. V is TRBV5-6 and J is TRBJ2-5; D is perhaps TRBD1 (5 bases). There are 13 residues in the CDR3. V dropped 7 bases and J dropped 5 bases, with 15 bases sitting between them. Germline CDR1 reads SGHDT; CDR2 reads YYEEEE.

V and J are TRBV28 and TRBJ1-1; 7 nucleotides line up with TRBD1. Germline V gene lookup returns CDR1 MDHEN and CDR2 SYDVKM. This CDR3 contains 15 residues. V was clipped by 3 bases and J by 4 bases; unmatched bases: 8. The CDR3 loop is CASSFPTGSATEAFF. The CDR3 DNA is TGTGCCAGCAGTTTCCCGACAGGGTCGGCCACTGAAGCTTTCTTT.

This chain joins TRBV15 and TRBJ2-7, with 8 bases identical to TRBD2. The CDR3 covers 14 residues. V shed 6 bases, J shed 5 bases, and the junction held 9 bases outside the gene matches. Germline V gene lookup returns CDR1 LNHNV and CDR2 YYDKDF (reference sequence). The CDR3 nucleotides read TGTGCCACCAGTCCCCAGCGGGAGCCCAACGAGCAGTACTTC. Amino acids: CATSPQREPNEQYF.

This chain joins TRBV19 and TRBJ2-7, with D perhaps TRBD2 (8 bases). V was cut by 9 bases and J by 2 bases, with 20 bases left in between. Germline loops: CDR1 LNHDA, CDR2 SQIVND (reference sequence). The CDR3 length is 15 residues. The CDR3 here is CASRGGAGVTYEQYF. Here the CDR3 DNA reads TGTGCCAGCAGGGGGGGAGCGGGAGTCACCTACGAGCAGTACTTC. The variable domain in full, completed from reference TRBV19 and TRBJ2-7, reads DGGITQSPKYLFRKEGQNVTLSCEQNLNHDAMYWYRQDPGQGLRLIYYSQIVNDFQKGDIAEGYSVSREKKESFPLTVTSAQKNPTAFYLCASRGGAGVTYEQYFGPGTRLTVT.

V and J are TRBV27 and TRBJ1-5; D remains unclear. V lost 2 bases and J lost 2, with 7 bases in between. The CDR3 length is 14 residues. Germline V lookup: CDR1 MNHEY, CDR2 SMNVEV (reference sequence). CDR3 nucleotide sequence: TGTGCCAGCAGTTTACGGGGTGGCAATCAGCCCCAGCATTTT. It encodes CASSLRGGNQPQHF.

This chain connects TRBV4-1 to TRBJ2-5, with D possibly matching TRBD1 (6 bases). The J call is uncertain, as TRBJ2-7 better fits the DNA end. There are 15 residues in the CDR3. Germline V gene data show CDR1 as MGHRA and CDR2 as YSYEKL. Written as DNA, the CDR3 is TGCGCCAGCAGCCCCCGGGACACGAGCTCCTACGAGCAGTACTTC. It encodes CASSPRDTSSYEQYF.

The chain recombines TRBV10-3 with TRBJ2-5, with 14 bases fitting TRBD2. The CDR3 is made up of 15 amino acids. Germline CDR1 ENHRY, CDR2 SYGVKD. Trimming removed 5 bases from V and 4 bases from J; junction bases left unmatched: 3. DNA for the CDR3: TGTGCCATCAGTATGACTAGCGGGAGGGGAGAGACCCAGTACTTC. Encoded protein: CAISMTSGRGETQYF.

This chain connects TRBV10-3 to TRBJ2-3; 15 nucleotides line up with TRBD2. Losses at the gene ends were 4 bases for V and 5 bases for J; bases not matched to a gene: 1. CDR1 and CDR2 from the germline V gene are ENHRY and SYGVKD. This CDR3 has 15 residues. The CDR3 spells CAISGTSGGGDTQYF. In nucleotides, the CDR3 is TGTGCCATCAGTGGGACTAGCGGGGGGGGAGATACGCAGTATTTT.

The chain combines TRBV28 with TRBJ2-7; TRBD1 might be the D (5 bases). This CDR3 comprises 14 residues. V shed 6 bases and J shed 4 bases, with 16 bases lying between them. The germline gives CDR1 MDHEN, CDR2 SYDVKM. The CDR3 nucleotides are TGTGCCAGCAGCCCAGCCTTCAGGGATTACGAGCAGTACTTC. It specifies CASSPAFRDYEQYF.

This clone was detected only once. V is TRBV27 and J is TRBJ2-3; D may be TRBD2 (6 bases). The CDR3 sequence is 14 residues long. CDR1 and CDR2 (germline): MNHEY, SMNVEV (reference sequence). Trimming stripped 3 bases from V and 0 bases from J, with 7 bases between. Written as DNA, the CDR3 is TGTGCCAGCAGTTTCGGGGGTAGCACAGATACGCAGTATTTT. This gives the protein CASSFGGSTDTQYF.

This clone was counted a few times. The chain employs TRBV4-1 and TRBJ2-7; D may be TRBD2 (5 bases). Germline lookup yields CDR1 MGHRA and CDR2 YSYEKL. The CDR3 runs 17 residues. Trimming pared 0 bases from V and 0 bases from J, leaving 15 bases between. The CDR3 loop reads CASSQDRGSESSYEQYF. For the CDR3, the DNA is TGCGCCAGCAGCCAAGATCGGGGTAGCGAGAGCTCCTACGAGCAGTACTTC.

The rearrangement links TRBV7-2 to TRBJ1-2, with a possible D match to TRBD1 (5 bases). CDR3 length equals 14 residues. Trimming shortened V by 1 base and J by 5 bases, and 11 bases separated the two germline ends. Germline CDR1 is SGHTA and CDR2 is FQGNSA. Here the CDR3 reads CASSLVGPGYGYTF. In DNA, the CDR3 is TGTGCCAGCAGCTTAGTGGGGCCAGGGTATGGCTACACCTTC.

The chain employs TRBV10-3 and TRBJ2-3; D gene ambiguous. Per germline, CDR1 ENHRY and CDR2 SYGVKD. V was cut by 11 bases and J by 2 bases, with 14 bases left in between. The CDR3 sequence is 13 residues long. CDR3 sequence: CAAGSGLTDTQYF. The CDR3, as DNA: TGTGCCGCTGGGTCGGGCCTCACAGATACGCAGTATTTT.

V and J are TRBV28 and TRBJ2-7, with 11 bases that match TRBD2. Trimming removed 2 bases from V and 1 base from J; junction bases left unmatched: 7. This CDR3 region has 17 residues. The germline V gene encodes CDR1 MDHEN and CDR2 SYDVKM. The CDR3 reads CASSLRGLAGGSYEQYF. The CDR3 DNA reads TGTGCCAGCAGTTTAAGAGGGTTAGCGGGAGGGTCCTACGAGCAGTACTTC.

The rearrangement joins TRBV29-1 to TRBJ1-2; 7 nucleotides line up with TRBD1. CDR1 SQVTM and CDR2 ANQGSEA come from the germline V gene. This CDR3 has 13 amino acids. J gave up 2 bases and V 6 bases, and 6 bases lay outside the gene matches. The CDR3 loop reads CSVTGTDNYGYTF. The CDR3 DNA reads TGCAGCGTCACCGGGACAGACAACTATGGCTACACCTTC.

The chain employs TRBV15 and TRBJ2-7, with D perhaps TRBD1 (5 bases). This CDR3 contains 14 residues. From germline, CDR1 is LNHNV and CDR2 YYDKDF (reference sequence). The V end was cut by 5 bases, the J end by 0 bases, with 11 bases between. The CDR3 loop is CATSRQGTSYEQYF. The CDR3 DNA follows: TGTGCCACCAGCCGGCAGGGAACCTCCTACGAGCAGTACTTC.

This clone has a single count. The V call is TRBV18, the J call TRBJ1-5; 7 bases align to TRBD1. The germline gives CDR1 KGHSH, CDR2 LQKENI. The CDR3 length is 15 residues. Germline trimming cut 6 bases from V and 11 bases from J; bases unmatched to any gene: 16. The CDR3 region has the DNA TGTGCCAGCTCGGTTATGGGACAGCAGCAATCGTCCCAGCATTTT. As protein: CASSVMGQQQSSQHF.

The chain carries TRBV9 and TRBJ2-7, with TRBD2 matching 7 bases. Unmatched junction bases numbered 9, after V lost 7 bases and J lost 2 bases. Germline V gene lookup returns CDR1 SGDLS and CDR2 YYNGEE. The length of the CDR3 is 14 residues. The CDR3 protein is CASSVGGDTYEQYF. The DNA for the CDR3 is TGTGCCAGCTCGGTTGGGGGGGATACCTACGAGCAGTACTTC.

Only one count was recorded for this clone. V usage is TRBV29-1 and J usage is TRBJ2-1, with no clear D. CDR1 SQVTM and CDR2 ANQGSEA come from the germline V gene. V was cut by 3 bases and J by 5 bases, with 8 bases left in between. The CDR3 has 12 residues. This CDR3 reads CSVDLVNNEQFF. CDR3 coding DNA: TGCAGCGTTGATTTAGTAAACAATGAGCAGTTCTTC.

This chain links TRBV7-8 with TRBJ2-1; 7 nucleotides agree with TRBD2. The CDR3 sequence is 18 residues long. Unmatched junction bases numbered 13, after V lost 3 bases and J lost 2 bases. In germline, CDR1 is SGHVS, CDR2 FQNEAQ. The CDR3 DNA reads as TGTGCCAGCAGCTTCCTCCCTTCGTCTAGCGGCACCTACAATGAGCAGTTCTTC. Its protein is CASSFLPSSSGTYNEQFF.

J is TRBJ2-7 and V is TRBV9; 11 bases fit TRBD1. The CDR3 is made up of 14 amino acids. The V gene end was trimmed by 4 bases and the J gene end by 6 bases; junction bases not matched to a gene: 6. CDR1 and CDR2 (germline): SGDLS, YYNGEE. The CDR3: CASSPRTGGGEQYF. The CDR3 DNA reads TGTGCCAGCAGCCCCCGGACAGGGGGCGGCGAGCAGTACTTC.